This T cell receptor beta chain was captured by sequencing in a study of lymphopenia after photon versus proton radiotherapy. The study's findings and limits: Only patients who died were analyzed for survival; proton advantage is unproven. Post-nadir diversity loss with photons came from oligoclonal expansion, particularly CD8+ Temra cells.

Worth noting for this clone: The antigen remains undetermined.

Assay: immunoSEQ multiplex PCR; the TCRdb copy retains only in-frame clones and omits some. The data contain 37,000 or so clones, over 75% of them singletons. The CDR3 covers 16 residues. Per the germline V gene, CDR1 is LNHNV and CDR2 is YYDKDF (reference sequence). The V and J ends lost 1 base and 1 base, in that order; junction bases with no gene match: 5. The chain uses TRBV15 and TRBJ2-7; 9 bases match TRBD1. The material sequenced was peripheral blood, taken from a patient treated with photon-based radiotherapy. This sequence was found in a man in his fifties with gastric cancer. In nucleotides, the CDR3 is TGTGCCACCAGCAGAGCTACCGGGACAGGGTCCTACGAGCAGTACTTC. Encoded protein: CATSRATGTGSYEQYF.